The 14 T cell receptor beta chains listed next were all sequenced from one sample in a study of PD-1 blockade in classical Hodgkin lymphoma. Measured with immunoSEQ multiplex PCR; TCRdb has only the in-frame clones, and not every one. This sample has nearly 100,000 clones; around four fifths occur once, and the top ten carry more than 10%. Every patient experienced relapse after autologous stem cell transplantation, and brentuximab vedotin exposure varied. This material consisted of peripheral blood mononuclear cells (PBMCs), taken at baseline. These receptors all stem from a human donor with classical Hodgkin lymphoma.

The chain links TRBV28 to TRBJ2-1, with D possibly being TRBD2 (6 bases). From germline, CDR1 is MDHEN and CDR2 SYDVKM. V was clipped by 4 bases and J by 6 bases, with 16 bases between them. This CDR3 contains 15 residues. CDR3 bases: TGTGCCAGCAGTTCCCCCGGGACTTCAACCAATGAGCAGTTCTTC. This gives the protein CASSSPGTSTNEQFF.

This clone appeared a few times. V is TRBV6-5 and J is TRBJ2-7; 8 bases line up with TRBD2. Trimming took 2 bases from V and 4 from J; bases not matched to a gene: 10. The CDR3 has 16 residues. Germline V CDR1 and CDR2: MNHEY, SVGAGI. CDR3 bases: TGTGCCAGCAGTTACGGGCAACGACTAGCGAGTTACGAGCAGTACTTC. Amino acid sequence: CASSYGQRLASYEQYF.

This clone has just one count. The CDR3, as DNA: TGTGCCAGCAGTCCAAGACTGGGCGGGGAGCTGTTTTTT. This sequence encodes CASSPRLGGELFF. The gene calls are TRBV28 and TRBJ2-2, with unresolved D. Looked up from germline, CDR1 is MDHEN and CDR2 is SYDVKM. Deletions cut 5 bases from V and 7 bases from J, with 11 bases between. The CDR3 loop spans 13 amino acids.

This clone was found once. CDR3 amino acids: CASSLDPLAGAKTQYF. The CDR3 DNA follows: TGTGCCAGCAGCTTGGATCCCCTAGCGGGAGCCAAGACCCAGTACTTC. The rearrangement links TRBV5-4 to TRBJ2-5; 10 bases are a match to TRBD2. The CDR3 is 16 amino acids. Unmatched junction bases numbered 8, after V lost 0 bases and J lost 6 bases. The germline V gene encodes CDR1 SGHNT and CDR2 YYREEE (reference sequence).

This sequence joins TRBV9 and TRBJ2-1, with 7 positions matching TRBD2. The V segment lost 2 bases and the J segment 3 bases; nucleotides outside the gene matches: 8. Germline CDR1 SGDLS, CDR2 YYNGEE. The CDR3 contains 16 residues. The CDR3 sequence is CASSVVLAGDYNEQFF. In DNA, the CDR3 is TGTGCCAGCAGCGTGGTTCTCGCGGGAGACTACAATGAGCAGTTCTTC.

The chain has TRBV4-2 and TRBJ2-2, with 8 bases matching TRBD1. The CDR3 covers 16 residues. After removal of 4 bases from V and 1 base from J, the junction contained 5 bases not matched to a gene. From germline, CDR1 is LGHNA and CDR2 YNFKEQ. CDR3 sequence (DNA): TGTGCCAGCAGCCCGCAGGGGGCGCGGAACACCGGGGAGCTGTTTTTT. This encodes CASSPQGARNTGELFF.

This clone has a single count. The chain has TRBV5-1 and TRBJ2-2; 9 bases fit TRBD1. The V segment lost 4 bases and the J segment 4 bases; nucleotides outside the gene matches: 8. Germline CDR1 is SGHRS and CDR2 is YFSETQ. The CDR3 runs to 16 residues. CDR3 protein: CASSRGTGFGTGELFF. The DNA for the CDR3 is TGCGCCAGCAGCCGAGGGACAGGGTTCGGCACCGGGGAGCTGTTTTTT.

V is TRBV15 and J is TRBJ2-7, with TRBD2 matching 7 bases. Germline V gene data show CDR1 as LNHNV and CDR2 as YYDKDF (reference sequence). J lost 0 bases, V lost 5 bases, and 7 bases had no gene match. The CDR3 consists of 15 residues. CDR3 sequence (DNA): TGTGCCACCAGCCCTCAGCGGGGCCGCTCCTACGAGCAGTACTTC. Translated: CATSPQRGRSYEQYF.

This chain connects TRBV11-2 to TRBJ2-2; D gene uncertain. The V end was cut by 6 bases, the J end by 5 bases, with 7 bases between. Germline CDR1 SGHAT, CDR2 FQNNGV. The CDR3 sequence is 12 residues long. Here the CDR3 reads CASRTLTGELFF. The CDR3, as DNA: TGTGCCAGCAGAACCCTAACCGGGGAGCTGTTTTTT.

The chain carries TRBV11-2 and TRBJ2-5, with 7 nucleotides matching TRBD1. V dropped 3 bases and J dropped 1; count of bases not matched to a gene: 5. The CDR3 runs 15 residues. The germline V gene encodes CDR1 SGHAT and CDR2 FQNNGV. Here the CDR3 reads CASSFWTGSQETQYF. The CDR3 DNA reads as TGTGCCAGCAGCTTTTGGACAGGTAGCCAAGAGACCCAGTACTTC.

The V call is TRBV6-5, the J call TRBJ2-1, with D perhaps TRBD1 (6 bases). Trimming cost V 2 bases and J 9 bases, with 17 bases left between them. The CDR3 is 15 residues long. CDR1 and CDR2 (germline): MNHEY, SVGAGI. CDR3 protein: CASSYRKTGGGEQFF. DNA for the CDR3: TGTGCCAGCAGTTACAGAAAGACAGGAGGTGGTGAGCAGTTCTTC.

This chain joins TRBV5-1 and TRBJ2-5; 7 bases align to TRBD1. The germline CDR1 and CDR2 sequences are SGHRS and YFSETQ. This CDR3 is 15 amino acids long. V trimming: 1 base; J trimming: 4 bases; junction bases outside the gene matches: 7. The CDR3 region has the DNA TGCGCCAGCAGCTTGTTACAGGGGAGTGGAGAGACCCAGTACTTC. It specifies CASSLLQGSGETQYF.

The chain joins TRBV7-9 to TRBJ2-7; perhaps TRBD1 as D (6 bases). CDR3 size: 12 residues. The V gene's germline CDR1 is SEHNR and CDR2 FQNEAQ (reference sequence). V gave up 5 bases and J gave up 4 bases, with 9 bases separating them. CDR3 amino acids: CASSLTGYEQYF. The CDR3 DNA sequence: TGTGCCAGCAGCCTCACAGGGTACGAGCAGTACTTC. The full variable domain, in which reference TRBV7-9 and TRBJ2-7 provide the parts outside the CDR3, is DTGVSQNPRHKITKRGQNVTFRCDPISEHNRLYWYRQTLGQGPEFLTYFQNEAQLEKSRLLSDRFSAERPKGSFSTLEIQRTEQGDSAMYLCASSLTGYEQYFGPGTRLTVT.

The V gene is TRBV6-1, the J gene TRBJ1-2, with D uncertain. The CDR3 spans 12 residues. From germline, CDR1 is MNHNS and CDR2 SASEGT. V lost 3 bases and J 3 bases, leaving 5 bases between the germline ends. The CDR3, as DNA: TGTGCCAGCAGTGAGACCGACTATGGCTACACCTTC. Its protein is CASSETDYGYTF.